The sequence of this T cell receptor beta chain was determined in a study of blood T cells in healthy people across ages. Overall study results and limits: Total diversity from one million sequenced T cells was likely underestimated.

In its sample, this clonotype was seen a few times. Its antigen remains unknown. The germline V gene encodes CDR1 SGHDN and CDR2 FVKESK. This CDR3 contains 14 residues. Trimming shortened V by 6 bases and J by 4 bases, and 15 bases separated the two germline ends. Using a J-beta primer mix together with a sample-barcoded 5' primer, a second PCR was run for about 7 to 12 cycles. Each CDR3 protein is one row after TCRdb ran MiXCR on the 5' RACE reads. The sample holds around 1.5 million distinct CDR3 sequences, about 32% seen once. The sample was blood. The chain employs TRBV14 and TRBJ2-5, with a weak D call TRBD2 (6 bases). This sequence was found in a woman between 25 and 40 years old in good health. CDR3 protein: CASRPNGGGETQYF. The CDR3, as DNA: TGTGCCAGCAGACCAAACGGGGGAGGAGAGACCCAGTACTTC.